Listed below are T cell receptor beta chains from one sample, sequenced in a study of tumor and adjacent non-tumor tissue in lung cancer. Via MiXCR, TCRdb re-called the multiplex PCR reads, giving one row per CDR3 protein. The sample has approximately 75,000 distinct CDR3 sequences, around 74% seen once. Sequencing was done on a sample of lung tumor tissue. Source of these receptors: a woman aged 50 to 65 with non-small cell lung cancer. Each CDR3 is given with its conserved first and last residue. The order of the fields is V gene, D gene, J gene, clone size, CDR3 DNA, CDR3 protein. A D gene is named only where the DNA matches it firmly. Only part of the rows carry a size: once, few, many, or a class if the clone is expanded.

v_call: TRBV6-5; d_call: NA; j_call: TRBJ2-2; clone_size: NA; cdr3_nt: TGTGCCAGCAGTTGTCTGGGACAACCGAACACGGGGGAGCTGTTTTTT; cdr3_aa: CASSCLGQPNTGELFF
v_call: TRBV28; d_call: NA; j_call: TRBJ2-1; clone_size: once; cdr3_nt: TGTGCCAGCGCCACCTGGGGTGAGCAGTTCTTC; cdr3_aa: CASATWGEQFF
v_call: TRBV11-2; d_call: NA; j_call: TRBJ2-1; clone_size: NA; cdr3_nt: TGTGCCAGCTGCTTTGGCAGTGCCTACAATGAGCTGTTCTTC; cdr3_aa: CASCFGSAYNELFF
v_call: TRBV20-1; d_call: NA; j_call: TRBJ2-3; clone_size: many; cdr3_nt: TGCAGTGCTAACGGTGGGTTGGATACGCAGTATTTT; cdr3_aa: CSANGGLDTQYF
v_call: TRBV6-4; d_call: NA; j_call: TRBJ2-7; clone_size: NA; cdr3_nt: TGTGCCAGCAGTGAGGGACAATACTACGAGCTGTACTTC; cdr3_aa: CASSEGQYYELYF
v_call: TRBV20-1; d_call: TRBD2; j_call: TRBJ2-1; clone_size: NA; cdr3_nt: TGCAGTGCTTCCCCCCCTAGCGGGAACTCCTACAATGAGCAGCTCTTC; cdr3_aa: CSASPPSGNSYNEQLF
v_call: TRBV4-1; d_call: TRBD1; j_call: TRBJ2-6; clone_size: NA; cdr3_nt: TGCGCCAGCAGACAAGAATGGTGGACAGGGGGCTCTGGGGCCAATGTCCTGACTTTC; cdr3_aa: CASRQEWWTGGSGANVLTF
v_call: TRBV15; d_call: TRBD2; j_call: TRBJ2-5; clone_size: few; cdr3_nt: TGTGCCACCAGCAGCGGACTAGCGGGTATTGAGACCCAGTACTTC; cdr3_aa: CATSSGLAGIETQYF
v_call: TRBV5-4; d_call: NA; j_call: TRBJ2-7; clone_size: NA; cdr3_nt: TGTGCCAGCAGCATACTCCTTCCCGAGCAGTACTTC; cdr3_aa: CASSILLPEQYF
v_call: TRBV4-2; d_call: TRBD2; j_call: TRBJ2-3; clone_size: NA; cdr3_nt: TGTACCAGGAGCCAGGACGGACTAGCGGGATCAGATACACAGTATTTT; cdr3_aa: CTRSQDGLAGSDTQYF
v_call: TRBV6-1; d_call: NA; j_call: TRBJ1-4; clone_size: NA; cdr3_nt: TGTGCCGGCAAGACAAGGGGCGAGGAAAAACTGTTTTTT; cdr3_aa: CAGKTRGEEKLFF
v_call: TRBV6-2/TRBV6-3; d_call: TRBD2; j_call: TRBJ2-1; clone_size: medium-sized; cdr3_nt: TGTGCCAGCAGCCCCGGACTAGCGGGTGTAAATGAGCAGTTCTTC; cdr3_aa: CASSPGLAGVNEQFF
v_call: TRBV20-1; d_call: TRBD2; j_call: TRBJ2-1; clone_size: NA; cdr3_nt: TGCAGTGTTCCTCTTCAGCGGGACTACAATGAGCAGTTGTTC; cdr3_aa: CSVPLQRDYNEQLF
v_call: TRBV4-1; d_call: NA; j_call: TRBJ2-1; clone_size: NA; cdr3_nt: TGCGCCAGCAACCAAGATCCATTTAGCGTTGAGCAGATCTTC; cdr3_aa: CASNQDPFSVEQIF
v_call: TRBV29-1; d_call: NA; j_call: TRBJ2-7; clone_size: NA; cdr3_nt: TGCAGCGTTGAGCAGGTGAACCACGAGCAGTACTTC; cdr3_aa: CSVEQVNHEQYF
v_call: TRBV29-1; d_call: NA; j_call: TRBJ1-5; clone_size: many; cdr3_nt: TGCAGCGTTGTTCCAGGGAACGCGGGACAGCCCCAGCATTTT; cdr3_aa: CSVVPGNAGQPQHF
v_call: TRBV11-2; d_call: NA; j_call: TRBJ2-3; clone_size: once; cdr3_nt: TGTCCCAGCAGCTTAGCGGTGTCGGATACGCAGTATTTT; cdr3_aa: CPSSLAVSDTQYF
v_call: TRBV12-3/TRBV12-4; d_call: NA; j_call: TRBJ2-2; clone_size: NA; cdr3_nt: TGTGCCAGTAGGGGCCCGAAGGCGTATTACACCGGGGAGCTGTTTTTT; cdr3_aa: CASRGPKAYYTGELFF
v_call: TRBV6-6; d_call: NA; j_call: TRBJ2-6; clone_size: NA; cdr3_nt: TGTGCCAGCAGTACCCTCGACGGGGCTGGGGCCAACGAACTGACTTTC; cdr3_aa: CASSTLDGAGANELTF
v_call: TRBV11-2; d_call: NA; j_call: TRBJ1-2; clone_size: NA; cdr3_nt: TGTGCCAGCAGCTTAGACAGGGGAGATGACTACACTTTC; cdr3_aa: CASSLDRGDDYTF
v_call: TRBV11-2; d_call: TRBD1; j_call: TRBJ2-7; clone_size: NA; cdr3_nt: TGTGCCAGCACCGGGACAGGGCGCACCTACGAGCAGTACTTC; cdr3_aa: CASTGTGRTYEQYF
v_call: TRBV10-3; d_call: NA; j_call: TRBJ1-1; clone_size: NA; cdr3_nt: TGTACCATCAGTGTGTCGTCCAGGGAAAACACTGAAGCTTTCTTT; cdr3_aa: CTISVSSRENTEAFF
v_call: TRBV10-3; d_call: NA; j_call: TRBJ1-6; clone_size: many; cdr3_nt: TGTGCCATCAGTGAGCAGTATGAACAGGGCGGGTCACCCCTCCACTTT; cdr3_aa: CAISEQYEQGGSPLHF
v_call: TRBV29-1; d_call: TRBD2; j_call: TRBJ2-5; clone_size: NA; cdr3_nt: TGCAGAGTTGAAGATCCCCGGGAGGGCCAAGAGATCCAGTACTTC; cdr3_aa: CRVEDPREGQEIQYF
v_call: TRBV5-6; d_call: NA; j_call: TRBJ2-5; clone_size: NA; cdr3_nt: TGTGCCAGCAGCTGGCGTACAGGGATGGTGAAGACCCAGTACTTC; cdr3_aa: CASSWRTGMVKTQYF
v_call: TRBV12-3/TRBV12-4; d_call: TRBD2; j_call: TRBJ2-7; clone_size: NA; cdr3_nt: TGTGCCAACAGTCACTCCCTCGGACTAGCGGGAGGTGGCTACGAACAGTACTTC; cdr3_aa: CANSHSLGLAGGGYEQYF
v_call: TRBV20-1; d_call: TRBD2; j_call: TRBJ2-1; clone_size: few; cdr3_nt: TGCAGTGCTAAGACTAGCGGACACAATGAGCAGTTCTTC; cdr3_aa: CSAKTSGHNEQFF
v_call: TRBV12-3/TRBV12-4; d_call: TRBD2; j_call: TRBJ2-2; clone_size: NA; cdr3_nt: TGTGCCAGCAGCCTCAACAGCGGGGGGCTGTTTTTT; cdr3_aa: CASSLNSGGLFF
v_call: TRBV5-1; d_call: NA; j_call: TRBJ1-3; clone_size: many; cdr3_nt: TGCGCCAGCAGCGAACAGGGCCCTCTCTCTGGAAACACCATATATTTT; cdr3_aa: CASSEQGPLSGNTIYF
v_call: TRBV6-1; d_call: TRBD1; j_call: TRBJ1-2; clone_size: NA; cdr3_nt: TGTACCAGCAGTGAAAACGAACAGGGGAACTATGATTACACCTTC; cdr3_aa: CTSSENEQGNYDYTF
v_call: TRBV6-5; d_call: TRBD2; j_call: TRBJ2-7; clone_size: NA; cdr3_nt: TGTGCTAGCGGTTACTCCCCTAGCGGGAGTCACGAGCAGTACTTC; cdr3_aa: CASGYSPSGSHEQYF
v_call: TRBV11-1; d_call: NA; j_call: TRBJ2-7; clone_size: NA; cdr3_nt: TGTGCCAGCGACCGGACAGTGGCGGCCTCCTACGAGCAGTACTTC; cdr3_aa: CASDRTVAASYEQYF
v_call: TRBV6-5; d_call: NA; j_call: TRBJ2-2; clone_size: medium-sized; cdr3_nt: TGTGCCAGCGGGGTTAGCGGGACAGCCGGGGAGCTGTTTTTT; cdr3_aa: CASGVSGTAGELFF
v_call: TRBV6-6; d_call: NA; j_call: TRBJ2-1; clone_size: once; cdr3_nt: TGTGCCAGCGGGAGGACCTACAATGAGCAGTTCTTC; cdr3_aa: CASGRTYNEQFF
v_call: TRBV29-1; d_call: TRBD1; j_call: TRBJ1-3; clone_size: NA; cdr3_nt: TGCGGCGTTGGAGGTGGGACAGCTGGAAACACCATATATTTT; cdr3_aa: CGVGGGTAGNTIYF
v_call: TRBV2; d_call: NA; j_call: TRBJ1-5; clone_size: NA; cdr3_nt: TGTGCCAGCAATTTACCCAATCAGTCCCAGCATTTT; cdr3_aa: CASNLPNQSQHF
v_call: TRBV12-3/TRBV12-4; d_call: NA; j_call: TRBJ1-1; clone_size: many; cdr3_nt: TGTGCCAGCAGTAAAACAGCCTTGAACACTGAAGCTTTCTTT; cdr3_aa: CASSKTALNTEAFF
v_call: TRBV7-9; d_call: TRBD2; j_call: TRBJ2-2; clone_size: many; cdr3_nt: TGTGCCAGCAGCTTAAGCGGGATAGACACCGGGGAGCTGTTTTTT; cdr3_aa: CASSLSGIDTGELFF
v_call: TRBV27; d_call: NA; j_call: TRBJ1-2; clone_size: few; cdr3_nt: TGTGCCAGCAGTACAAATAACTATGGCTACACCTTC; cdr3_aa: CASSTNNYGYTF
v_call: TRBV6-1; d_call: NA; j_call: TRBJ2-1; clone_size: NA; cdr3_nt: TGTGCCAGCAGTGAGTGGGGTGTGCAATTCTTC; cdr3_aa: CASSEWGVQFF
v_call: TRBV6-1; d_call: NA; j_call: TRBJ2-5; clone_size: NA; cdr3_nt: TGTGCCAGCAGGGGAGGTAACCAAGAGACTCACTACTTC; cdr3_aa: CASRGGNQETHYF
v_call: TRBV6-5; d_call: NA; j_call: TRBJ2-1; clone_size: NA; cdr3_nt: TGTGCCTCCGGGGATGCGGGGAACAATGAGCAGTCCTTC; cdr3_aa: CASGDAGNNEQSF
v_call: TRBV18; d_call: TRBD2; j_call: TRBJ2-1; clone_size: NA; cdr3_nt: TGTGCCAGCTCACCACGAGCGGGAGGCTTGGGAAATGAGCAGTTCTTC; cdr3_aa: CASSPRAGGLGNEQFF
v_call: TRBV11-2; d_call: NA; j_call: TRBJ2-3; clone_size: NA; cdr3_nt: TGTGCCAGCAGTTCGTTAGCAGGAGTGGGTGAAGCAGATACGCAGTATTTT; cdr3_aa: CASSSLAGVGEADTQYF
v_call: TRBV12-3/TRBV12-4; d_call: NA; j_call: TRBJ1-4; clone_size: NA; cdr3_nt: TGTGCCAGCAGTCGAGCAAGGGACGAAAAACTGTTTTTT; cdr3_aa: CASSRARDEKLFF
v_call: TRBV6-1; d_call: TRBD1; j_call: TRBJ2-5; clone_size: NA; cdr3_nt: TGTGCCAAGAGTCAGAGACAGGGGAGCTTAGCAGAGACACAGTACTTC; cdr3_aa: CAKSQRQGSLAETQYF
v_call: TRBV12-3/TRBV12-4; d_call: TRBD2; j_call: TRBJ2-7; clone_size: many; cdr3_nt: TGTGCCAGCAGTTCCGGGACTAGTAGCTCCTACGAGCAGTACTTC; cdr3_aa: CASSSGTSSSYEQYF
v_call: TRBV6-1; d_call: NA; j_call: TRBJ2-2; clone_size: NA; cdr3_nt: TGTGCCAATAGTGATCAGGACACCCACATCGGGGAGCTGTTTTTT; cdr3_aa: CANSDQDTHIGELFF
v_call: TRBV28; d_call: NA; j_call: TRBJ1-1; clone_size: once; cdr3_nt: TGTGTCAGCAGTCGCTGGACAGTCACTGAGGCTTTCTTT; cdr3_aa: CVSSRWTVTEAFF
v_call: TRBV4-1; d_call: NA; j_call: TRBJ1-5; clone_size: NA; cdr3_nt: TGCGCCAGCAGCCACGTTCCGGGGTCCAATCAGCACCAGCACTTT; cdr3_aa: CASSHVPGSNQHQHF
v_call: TRBV12-5; d_call: TRBD2; j_call: TRBJ2-1; clone_size: NA; cdr3_nt: TGTGCTAGTGGTTTGACGATAGCGGGAGGTGATGAGCAGTTCTTC; cdr3_aa: CASGLTIAGGDEQFF